One sample yielded the 16 T cell receptor beta chains listed below, sequenced in a study of blood T cell repertoires in COVID-19 (TCRdb year 2020). Library preparation used the immunoSEQ multiplex PCR assay. TCRdb retrieved this table from immuneACCESS and kept in-frame rearrangements only. Not all clones are present; in checked studies, unresolved V genes account for under half, and no reason is known for the remainder. This sample is represented by 95,000 to 130,000 clones; roughly nine tenths of them were singletons. Of the sample, 1.8% is held by the ten largest clones. Sample: peripheral blood. The receptors here all came from a human donor with active COVID-19. The donor label of this sample is uncertain.

This chain uses TRBV30 with TRBJ1-3; D not resolved. Trimming cost V 3 bases and J 4 bases, with 13 bases left between them. Germline loops: CDR1 GTSNPN, CDR2 SVGIG (reference sequence). The CDR3 sequence is 14 residues long. CDR3 region: CAWSQKTRGNTIYF. The CDR3 nucleotides are TGTGCCTGGAGCCAGAAGACACGCGGAAACACCATATATTTT.

This clone has a single count. This chain joins TRBV27 and TRBJ2-1; D not certain. Germline CDR1 is MNHEY and CDR2 is SMNVEV (reference sequence). V was trimmed by 6 bases and J by 5 bases, leaving 14 bases between them. CDR3 length: 14 residues. This chain's CDR3 is CASRIGATNNEQFF. The CDR3 nucleotides read TGTGCCAGCAGGATAGGCGCGACAAACAATGAGCAGTTCTTC.

V is TRBV11-2 and J is TRBJ2-3; weak D call: TRBD1 (5 bases). The length of the CDR3 is 14 residues. Germline assignment: CDR1 SGHAT and CDR2 FQNNGV. The ends were cut back, 0 bases at V and 1 base at J, with 5 bases in the middle. This CDR3 reads CASSLDRGTDTQYF. The CDR3 DNA sequence: TGTGCCAGCAGCTTAGACAGGGGCACAGATACGCAGTATTTT.

The genes are TRBV7-2 and TRBJ2-2; TRBD2 matches at 8 bases. Germline V lookup: CDR1 SGHTA, CDR2 FQGNSA. Trimming removed 9 bases from V and 4 bases from J; junction bases left unmatched: 13. The CDR3 spans 16 residues. CDR3 amino acids: CASPSSGGAITGELFF. For the CDR3, the DNA is TGTGCCAGTCCCTCATCCGGGGGGGCTATCACCGGGGAGCTGTTTTTT.

The genes are TRBV3-1 (or the pseudogene TRBV3-2) and TRBJ2-5; D possibly corresponds to TRBD1 (5 bases). V was clipped by 4 bases and J by 6 bases, with 21 bases between them. The germline V gene encodes CDR1 LGHDT and CDR2 YNNKEL (reference sequence). CDR3 length: 16 amino acids. The CDR3 region has the DNA TGTGCCAGCAGCCCTCGAGTCCAGGGCCTTAGAAAGACCCAGTACTTC. It yields the protein CASSPRVQGLRKTQYF.

J is TRBJ2-1 and V is TRBV6-6; TRBD1 aligns across 11 bases. The germline gives CDR1 MNHNY, CDR2 SVGAGI (reference sequence). After removal of 2 bases from V and 8 bases from J, the junction contained 8 bases not matched to a gene. The CDR3 consists of 16 residues. The CDR3 here is CASSYLRTGGFYEQFF. The CDR3 nucleotides are TGTGCCAGCAGTTACCTTCGGACAGGGGGCTTTTATGAGCAGTTCTTC.

The chain uses TRBV20-1 and TRBJ1-5; D possibly corresponds to TRBD1 (6 bases). V lost 3 bases to trimming and J lost 0 bases, with 21 bases between them. The germline V gene encodes CDR1 DFQATT and CDR2 SNEGSKA (reference sequence). This CDR3 comprises 18 residues. CDR3 in DNA: TGCAGTGCTAGTTCGGGAGGCAGGGGCTACAATAGCAATCAGCCCCAGCATTTT. It codes for CSASSGGRGYNSNQPQHF.

The rearrangement links TRBV19 to TRBJ1-2; 7 nucleotides align to TRBD1. Germline CDR1 is LNHDA and CDR2 is SQIVND (reference sequence). The CDR3 is 17 residues long. Trimming at V came to 5 bases and at J to 2 bases, leaving 14 bases not matched to a gene. This CDR3 reads CASSGNRGAPLNYGYTF. CDR3 in DNA: TGTGCCAGTAGTGGCAACAGGGGCGCCCCCCTGAACTATGGCTACACCTTC.

This sequence joins TRBV5-1 and TRBJ2-3, with 9 bases fitting TRBD1. Trimming at V came to 4 bases and at J to 6 bases, leaving 6 bases not matched to a gene. Germline loops: CDR1 SGHRS, CDR2 YFSETQ. The CDR3 length is 14 residues. The CDR3 sequence is CASSSRQGGDTQYF. As DNA, the CDR3 is TGCGCCAGCAGCAGCAGACAGGGGGGCGATACGCAGTATTTT.

Only one count was recorded for this clone. The chain uses TRBV28 and TRBJ1-6; 8 bases agree with TRBD1. After removal of 0 bases from V and 7 bases from J, the junction contained 2 bases not matched to a gene. Germline V lookup: CDR1 MDHEN, CDR2 SYDVKM. CDR3 length: 15 residues. The CDR3 bases are TGTGCCAGCAGTTTATGGACAGGGGTCAATTCACCCCTCCACTTT. It codes for CASSLWTGVNSPLHF.

The V call is TRBV19, the J call TRBJ2-1, with unresolved D. Trimming took 2 bases from V and 2 from J, leaving 7 bases between them. Germline V gene lookup returns CDR1 LNHDA and CDR2 SQIVND (reference sequence). The CDR3 spans 14 residues. The CDR3 sequence is CASSIQNTYNEQFF. CDR3 in DNA: TGTGCCAGTAGTATACAGAATACCTACAATGAGCAGTTCTTC.

V is TRBV5-1 and J is TRBJ1-3; D possibly corresponds to TRBD1 (6 bases). Germline CDR1 is SGHRS and CDR2 is YFSETQ. The length of the CDR3 is 14 residues. The V end was cut by 1 base, the J end by 4 bases, with 9 bases between. CDR3 in amino acids: CASSLTGSGNTIYF. The CDR3 bases are TGCGCCAGCAGCTTGACAGGGTCCGGAAACACCATATATTTT.

The V gene is TRBV7-6, the J gene TRBJ2-5; D perhaps matches TRBD2 (6 bases). V lost 1 base and J 0 bases, leaving 18 bases between the germline ends. Germline-derived CDR1 and CDR2 are SGHVS and FNYEAQ. The CDR3 loop spans 18 amino acids. CDR3 DNA sequence: TGTGCCAGCAGCTTAGTAGCCCCTCCTCTAGCGAACCAAGAGACCCAGTACTTC. This sequence encodes CASSLVAPPLANQETQYF.

The chain employs TRBV27 and TRBJ1-1; 10 nucleotides align to TRBD1. The trim removed 5 bases at V and 10 bases at J, leaving 4 bases unmatched. The CDR3 extends over 12 amino acids. CDR1 is MNHEY, CDR2 SMNVEV, per germline (reference sequence). The CDR3 sequence is CASSGRQGAAFF. The CDR3 nucleotides are TGTGCCAGCAGTGGCCGACAGGGGGCAGCTTTCTTT.

The chain combines TRBV19 with TRBJ2-7, with a tentative D call TRBD1 (5 bases). With 4 bases removed from V and 2 bases from J, the gap between germline ends came to 15 bases. The germline V gene has CDR1 LNHDA and CDR2 SQIVND (reference sequence). This CDR3 has 15 amino acids. The CDR3 coding sequence is TGTGCCAGTAGTACATCGCAGGGCGGACCCTACGAGCAGTACTTC. Translation gives CASSTSQGGPYEQYF.

The rearrangement uses TRBV5-1 and TRBJ2-7; possibly TRBD1 for D (6 bases). The ends were cut back, 0 bases at V and 6 bases at J, with 10 bases in the middle. The CDR3 contains 13 residues. Germline CDR1 reads SGHRS; CDR2 reads YFSETQ. The DNA for the CDR3 is TGCGCCAGCAGCTTGGTACAGGGCGGCGAGCAGTACTTC. Protein product: CASSLVQGGEQYF.